This section outlines one T cell receptor beta chain sequence together with its context. The entry originates in a study of technical replicates of blood from four donors. CDR1 ENHRY and CDR2 SYGVKD come from the germline V gene. This CDR3 region has 17 residues. Trimming took 0 bases from V and 5 from J; bases not matched to a gene: 6. Sequencing used immunoSEQ multiplex PCR; TCRdb keeps in-frame clones, though not all of them. The data show approximately 81,000 clones, under 97% seen once. What was sequenced was T cells isolated from PBMCs. This chain connects TRBV10-3 to TRBJ2-2, with 10 bases that match TRBD2. The TCR sequence derives from a human donor in good health. Written as DNA, the CDR3 is TGTGCCATCAGTGAGTCCCTAGCGGGAGCTCGGACCGGGGAGCTGTTTTTT. It specifies CAISESLAGARTGELFF.